This T cell receptor (beta chain) was sequenced during a study of T cell clonotyping in hematopoietic cell transplantation. Broader study findings: Pathologically expanded recipient clonotypes increased progressively from day 30 to day 180 as diversity fell.

Assay used: immunoSEQ multiplex PCR; TCRdb lists only in-frame clones, some missing. Of around 10,000 clones in the sample, 90% to 95% are singletons; the top ten hold 4.5% to 6%. A word on this clone: The antigen is undetermined.

Recipient blood drawn about 28 days pretransplant and days 30, 100, 180 after. Trimming left V 6 bases short and J 2 bases short, with 17 bases between. Germline CDR1 reads SGHTA; CDR2 reads FQGNSA. The CDR3 has 16 amino acids. This TCR derives from a male patient aged 45-60 years who had an allogeneic stem cell transplant from a related donor, so T cells may come from the graft donor. Some clones in this sample may be carry-over from other donors' samples. The starting material was PBMCs, obtained 100 days after allogeneic stem cell transplant. The chain recombines TRBV7-2 with TRBJ1-5; D gene ambiguous. The CDR3 nucleotides are TGTGCCAGCAGTCAACGTAGCTCGGTTGGCAATCAGCCCCAGCATTTT. Protein: CASSQRSSVGNQPQHF.